This T cell receptor (beta chain) was captured by sequencing in a study of response to subunit inactivated influenza vaccine. Study-level findings and limits: Authors proposed each seasonal influenza vaccination draws in few new T cells.

TCRdb passed the RT-PCR reads through MiXCR, listing each CDR3 protein once. Among roughly 460,000 distinct CDR3 sequences listed, around 9.9% were seen once. The V and J ends lost 6 bases and 7 bases respectively, with 19 bases between them. CDR3 size: 15 residues. Germline lookup yields CDR1 MNHEY and CDR2 SMNVEV (reference sequence). A word on this clonotype: The antigen is undetermined.

This TCR derives from a man in his fifties who received an inactivated influenza vaccine. The rearrangement joins TRBV27 to TRBJ2-4; D is ambiguous. The sample consisted of PBMCs from blood, taken roughly 6 weeks after vaccination. CDR3 residues: CASSSRRRLGNIQYF. The CDR3, as DNA: TGTGCCAGCAGCTCTCGTCGTAGGCTAGGTAACATTCAGTACTTC.